These T cell receptor beta chains were read from a single sample in a study of T-cell reconstitution after alpha-beta-depleted transplantation in children. TCRdb analysed the PCR reads with MiXCR anew, one entry per CDR3 protein. The table lists 440,000 or so distinct CDR3 sequences, about 11% of them singletons. The sequenced sample was PBMCs from the stem cell graft donor, obtained from the stem cell graft. All receptors come from a human donor who donated a stem cell graft to a child with acute myeloid leukemia. CDR3s include the opening cysteine and the closing phenylalanine or tryptophan.

v_call	j_call	cdr3_aa
TRBV27	TRBJ2-4	CASSSRQGLAKNIQYF
TRBV12-3/TRBV12-4	TRBJ2-2	CASSLGGWELFF
TRBV6-1	TRBJ1-2	CASSRDRGLDGYTF
TRBV24-1	TRBJ2-3	CATSDGHTDTQYF
TRBV4-1	TRBJ1-1	CASSQQPAGTEAFF
TRBV4-1	TRBJ1-2	CASSQQGYGYTF
TRBV12-3/TRBV12-4	TRBJ2-5	CASRRSGTSRETQYF
TRBV20-1	TRBJ2-1	CSALRSGVPNEQFF
TRBV29-1	TRBJ1-3	CSAKQGSGNTIYF
TRBV11-2	TRBJ1-1	CASSLVTVGTEAFF
TRBV14	TRBJ2-7	CASSPRLAGDKYF
TRBV9	TRBJ2-1	CASSKEGQGPYNEQFF
TRBV20-1	TRBJ1-4	CSAQPLTTTNEKLFF
TRBV15	TRBJ1-4	CATSLRTGGSEKLFF
TRBV20-1	TRBJ2-3	CSARNTLSSTDTQYF
TRBV25-1	TRBJ1-6	CASSEPVGDPSPLHF
TRBV6-2/TRBV6-3	TRBJ2-1	CASSYSQGRNEQFF